A selection of T cell receptor beta chains follows, all from one sample in a study of T cell responses to AZD1222 COVID-19 vaccine. Profiled with immunoSEQ multiplex PCR; TCRdb holds only in-frame clones, not every one. The sample shows 100,000 to 140,000 clones, 89% of them seen only once. Material: peripheral blood, obtained on day 0 of AZD1222 vaccination. These receptors all stem from an adult in good health. Each CDR3 is given with its conserved first and last residue. D genes are given only for firm matches. Size is stated for part of the rows, as once, few or many counts, or as a class when the clone is expanded.

TRBJ2-1 | . | . | TRBV14 | CASSQDRPAYNEQFF | TGTGCCAGCAGCCAAGACCGTCCAGCCTACAATGAGCAGTTCTTC
TRBJ2-7 | . | . | TRBV18 | CASSPWLAGDEQYF | TGTGCCAGCTCTCCGTGGCTAGCAGGAGACGAGCAGTACTTC
TRBJ1-2 | few | TRBD1 | TRBV5-5 | CASSSGQGTNYGYTF | TGTGCCAGCAGCTCGGGACAGGGTACTAACTATGGCTACACCTTC
TRBJ2-7 | . | . | TRBV2 | CASLTGVVAYEQYF | TGTGCCAGCCTCACGGGGGTGGTGGCGTACGAGCAGTACTTC
TRBJ1-6 | . | . | TRBV14 | CASSQLQGYNSPLHF | TGTGCCAGCAGCCAACTACAGGGTTATAATTCACCCCTCCACTTT
TRBJ2-1 | . | TRBD2 | TRBV14 | CASSQEFGTSSYNEQFF | TGTGCCAGCAGCCAAGAATTCGGGACTAGTTCCTACAATGAGCAGTTCTTC
TRBJ2-1 | . | TRBD2 | TRBV7-8 | CASSLVTLAGFSNEQFF | TGTGCCAGCAGCTTGGTAACGCTAGCGGGATTTAGCAATGAGCAGTTCTTC
TRBJ1-5 | once | . | TRBV6-5 | CASGRGGHSQPQHF | TGTGCCAGCGGGAGGGGCGGGCACAGTCAGCCCCAGCATTTT
TRBJ1-5 | . | . | TRBV7-9 | CASSLEGTKHF | TGTGCCAGCAGCTTGGAAGGGACAAAGCATTTT
TRBJ1-1 | . | . | TRBV4-2 | CASSQEARGNTEAFF | TGTGCCAGCAGCCAAGAGGCCAGGGGAAACACTGAAGCTTTCTTT
TRBJ2-7 | few | TRBD2 | TRBV28 | CASSLGTSGSYEQYF | TGTGCCAGCAGTTTAGGGACTAGCGGCTCCTACGAGCAGTACTTC
TRBJ2-2 | . | TRBD1 | TRBV5-1 | CASSLGAQGATGELFF | TGCGCCAGCAGCTTGGGGGCACAGGGGGCTACCGGGGAGCTGTTTTTT
TRBJ2-2 | . | . | TRBV9 | CASSVEVTVYTGELFF | TGTGCCAGCAGCGTAGAAGTGACAGTCTACACCGGGGAGCTGTTTTTT
TRBJ2-6 | . | . | TRBV6-5 | CAGVWAFSGANVLTF | TGTGCTGGAGTCTGGGCCTTCTCTGGGGCCAACGTCCTGACTTTC
TRBJ2-7 | . | TRBD1 | TRBV27 | CASSLEMDRAHEQYF | TGTGCCAGCAGTTTAGAAATGGACAGGGCCCACGAGCAGTACTTC
TRBJ1-3 | . | . | TRBV6-2/TRBV6-3 | CASSTPGHRDMDTIYF | TGTGCCAGCAGCACACCGGGACACAGGGATATGGACACCATATATTTT
TRBJ1-4 | . | . | TRBV11-2 | CASSLDTRGPPNEKLFF | TGTGCCAGCAGCTTAGATACCCGGGGGCCCCCAAATGAAAAACTGTTTTTT
TRBJ1-1 | . | . | TRBV21-1 | CASRSMVYTIRTEAFF | TGTGCCAGCAGATCAATGGTATACACAATTCGCACTGAAGCTTTCTTT
TRBJ1-3 | . | TRBD1 | TRBV18 | CASRTQKDRFSGNTIYF | TGTGCCAGCCGCACCCAGAAGGACAGGTTCTCTGGAAACACCATATATTTT
TRBJ2-2 | once | . | TRBV20-1 | CSASGRSNTGELFF | TGCAGTGCTAGTGGTCGGAGTAACACCGGGGAGCTGTTTTTT
TRBJ2-7 | . | . | TRBV29-1 | CSVGGGANSYEQYF | TGCAGCGTTGGAGGTGGGGCGAACTCCTACGAGCAGTACTTC
TRBJ1-1 | . | TRBD1 | TRBV7-9 | CASSPETGTGASYTEAFF | TGTGCCAGCAGCCCGGAAACCGGGACAGGGGCTTCGTACACTGAAGCTTTCTTT